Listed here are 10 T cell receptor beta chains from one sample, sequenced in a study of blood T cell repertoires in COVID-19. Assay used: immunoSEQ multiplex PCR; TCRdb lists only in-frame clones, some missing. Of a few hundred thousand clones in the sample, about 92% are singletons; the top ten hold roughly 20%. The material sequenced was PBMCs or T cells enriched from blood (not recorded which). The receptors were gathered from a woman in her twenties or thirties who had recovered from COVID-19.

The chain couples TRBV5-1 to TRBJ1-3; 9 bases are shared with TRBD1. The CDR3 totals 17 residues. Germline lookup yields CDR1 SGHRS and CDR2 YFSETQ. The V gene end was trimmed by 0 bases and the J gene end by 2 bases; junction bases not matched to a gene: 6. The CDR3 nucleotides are TGCGCCAGCAGCTTGGGGGGAACAGGGGGCCCTGGAAACACCATATATTTT. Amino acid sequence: CASSLGGTGGPGNTIYF.

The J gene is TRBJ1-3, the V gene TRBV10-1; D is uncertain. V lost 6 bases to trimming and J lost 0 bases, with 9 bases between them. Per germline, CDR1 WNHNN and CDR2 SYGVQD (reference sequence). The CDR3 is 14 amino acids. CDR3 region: CASRGLSSGNTIYF. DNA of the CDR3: TGCGCCAGCAGAGGACTCAGCTCTGGAAACACCATATATTTT.

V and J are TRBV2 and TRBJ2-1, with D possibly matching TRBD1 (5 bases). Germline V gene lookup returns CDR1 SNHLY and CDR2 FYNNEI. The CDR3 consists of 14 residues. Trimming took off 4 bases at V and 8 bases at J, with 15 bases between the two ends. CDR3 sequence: CASSGGAGLYEQFF. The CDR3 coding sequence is TGTGCCAGCAGTGGGGGCGCAGGGCTCTATGAGCAGTTCTTC.

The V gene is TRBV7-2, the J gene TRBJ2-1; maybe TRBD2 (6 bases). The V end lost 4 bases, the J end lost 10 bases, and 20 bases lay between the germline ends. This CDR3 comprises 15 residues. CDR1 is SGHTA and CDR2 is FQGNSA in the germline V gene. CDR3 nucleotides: TGTGCCAGCAGCTCTGCGGGGAGCCCGGGGGAAGAGCAGTTCTTC. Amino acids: CASSSAGSPGEEQFF.

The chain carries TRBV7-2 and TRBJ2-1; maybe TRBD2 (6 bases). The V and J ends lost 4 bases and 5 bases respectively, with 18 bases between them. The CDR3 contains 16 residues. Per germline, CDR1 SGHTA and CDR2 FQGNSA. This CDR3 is CASSSGTAYKNNEQFF. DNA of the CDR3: TGTGCCAGCAGCTCCGGGACTGCCTACAAAAACAATGAGCAGTTCTTC.

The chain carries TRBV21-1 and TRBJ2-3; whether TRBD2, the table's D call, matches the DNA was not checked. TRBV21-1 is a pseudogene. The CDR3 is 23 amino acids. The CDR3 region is CASSKAGWPSRLAGGQSTDTQYF. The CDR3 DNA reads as TGTGCCAGCAGCAAAGCGGGTTGGCCCTCTAGACTAGCGGGGGGACAGAGCACAGATACGCAGTATTTT.

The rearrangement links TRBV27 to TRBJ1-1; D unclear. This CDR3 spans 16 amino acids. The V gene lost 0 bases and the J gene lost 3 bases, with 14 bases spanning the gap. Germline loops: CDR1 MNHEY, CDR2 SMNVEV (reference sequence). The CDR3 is CASSLSSAGSYTEAFF. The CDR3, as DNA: TGTGCCAGCAGTTTATCCTCTGCAGGTAGTTACACTGAAGCTTTCTTT.

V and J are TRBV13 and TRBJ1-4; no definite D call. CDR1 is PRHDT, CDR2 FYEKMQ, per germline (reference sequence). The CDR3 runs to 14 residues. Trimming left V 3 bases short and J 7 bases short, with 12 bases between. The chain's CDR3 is CASSLKGAGEKLFF. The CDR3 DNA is TGTGCCAGCAGCTTGAAGGGAGCAGGTGAAAAACTGTTTTTT.

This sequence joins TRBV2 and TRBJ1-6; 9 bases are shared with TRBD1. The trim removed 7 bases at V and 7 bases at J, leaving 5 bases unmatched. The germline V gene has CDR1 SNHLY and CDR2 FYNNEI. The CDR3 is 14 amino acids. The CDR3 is CASNFDRGNSPLHF. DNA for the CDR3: TGTGCCAGCAACTTCGACAGGGGGAATTCACCCCTCCACTTT.

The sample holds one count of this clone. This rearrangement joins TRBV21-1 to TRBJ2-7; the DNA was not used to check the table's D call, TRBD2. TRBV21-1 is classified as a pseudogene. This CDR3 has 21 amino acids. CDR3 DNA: TGTGCCAGCAGCAAGCGGTCAGGGCAAAGGGAGCGGGACAACACGGGCGACGAGCAGTACTTC. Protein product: CASSKRSGQRERDNTGDEQYF.